This T cell receptor (beta chain) was found in a study of early T cells in non-severe SARS-CoV-2 infection. MiXCR was run by TCRdb on the 5' RACE reads, yielding one entry per CDR3 protein. The sample shows 60,000 to 65,000 distinct CDR3 sequences, more than 9% of them seen only once. V lost 2 bases and J lost 3, with 10 bases in between. Germline CDR1 reads SGHTA; CDR2 reads FQGNSA. The CDR3 contains 14 residues. The sample holds a few counts of this clonotype. Sample: whole blood. V is TRBV7-2 and J is TRBJ1-1, with D perhaps TRBD1 (5 bases). The TCR was taken from an adult who was a healthcare worker with PCR-confirmed SARS-CoV-2 infection or an uninfected control (not recorded which). CDR3 sequence reads: CASSLQGPYTEAFF. The CDR3 DNA is TGTGCCAGCAGCTTACAGGGTCCGTACACTGAAGCTTTCTTT.